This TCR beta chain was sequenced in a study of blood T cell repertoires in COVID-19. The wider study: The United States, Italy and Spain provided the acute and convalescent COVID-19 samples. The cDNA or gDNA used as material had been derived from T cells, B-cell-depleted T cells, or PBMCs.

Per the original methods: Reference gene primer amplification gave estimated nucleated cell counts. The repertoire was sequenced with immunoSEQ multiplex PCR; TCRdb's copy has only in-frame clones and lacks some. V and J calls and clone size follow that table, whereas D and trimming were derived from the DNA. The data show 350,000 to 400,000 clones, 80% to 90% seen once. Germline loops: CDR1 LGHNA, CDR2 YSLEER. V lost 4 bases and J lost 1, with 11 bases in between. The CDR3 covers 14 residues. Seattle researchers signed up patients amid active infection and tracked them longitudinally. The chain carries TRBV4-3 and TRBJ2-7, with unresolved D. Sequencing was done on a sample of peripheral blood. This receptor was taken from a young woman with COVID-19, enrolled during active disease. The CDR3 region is CASSPNGASYEQYF. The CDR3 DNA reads TGCGCCAGCAGCCCCAACGGAGCGTCCTACGAGCAGTACTTC.